The 29 T cell receptor beta chains given below trace back to one sample, sequenced in a study of T cell responses to AZD1222 COVID-19 vaccine. TCRdb keeps only in-frame clones here, not all; method: immunoSEQ multiplex PCR. The sample lists 120,000 to 150,000 clones; under 95% were seen once. Sequencing was performed on peripheral blood, taken on day 0 of AZD1222 vaccination. These receptors were collected from an adult in good health.

With respect to this clone: At one boundary the junction diverges from the germline segment, which might be a read error. The chain couples TRBV12-3 or TRBV12-4 to TRBJ2-1; D remains ambiguous. The CDR3 covers 10 residues. The CDR3 DNA sequence: TGTGCCAGCAGTTACGTACCTGGGCTCTTC. It translates to CASSYVPGLF.

The chain has TRBV28 and TRBJ2-1, with 8 positions matching TRBD1. The CDR3 spans 14 residues. Germline lookup yields CDR1 MDHEN and CDR2 SYDVKM. V shed 6 bases, J shed 6 bases, and the junction held 7 bases outside the gene matches. CDR3 sequence reads: CASSPWTGSNEQFF. The CDR3 bases are TGTGCCAGCAGCCCTTGGACAGGGAGCAATGAGCAGTTCTTC.

The rearrangement uses TRBV7-9 and TRBJ1-1, with D unclear. With 2 bases removed from V and 5 bases from J, the gap between germline ends came to 15 bases. Germline CDR1 reads SEHNR; CDR2 reads FQNEAQ (reference sequence). This CDR3 contains 15 residues. The CDR3 nucleotides read TGTGCCAGCAGCTTAATGGAGCTCGAGCTGACTGAAGCTTTCTTT. Protein: CASSLMELELTEAFF.

The J gene is TRBJ1-3, the V gene TRBV7-6; 7 bases map to TRBD1. V lost 5 bases, J lost 4 bases, and 8 bases stayed unmatched. The CDR3 extends over 15 amino acids. Germline V gene lookup returns CDR1 SGHVS and CDR2 FNYEAQ. The CDR3 nucleotides are TGTGCCAGCAGCAAACGACAGGGTGGGGGAAACACCATATATTTT. Its protein is CASSKRQGGGNTIYF.

This chain connects TRBV7-9 to TRBJ1-3; D is uncertain. Germline-derived CDR1 and CDR2 are SEHNR and FQNEAQ (reference sequence). Trimming pared 5 bases from V and 10 bases from J, leaving 18 bases between. The CDR3 loop spans 14 amino acids. CDR3: CASSARSPLNTIYF. The CDR3, as DNA: TGTGCCAGCAGCGCGAGGAGTCCGCTGAATACCATATATTTT.

The gene calls are TRBV15 and TRBJ2-1, with TRBD2 matching over 7 bases. This CDR3 spans 15 amino acids. Per the germline V gene, CDR1 is LNHNV and CDR2 is YYDKDF (reference sequence). Germline trimming cut 1 base from V and 5 bases from J; bases unmatched to any gene: 5. CDR3 nucleotide sequence: TGTGCCACCAGCAGAGCAGGTCTAGCGGACAATGAGCAGTTCTTC. This gives the protein CATSRAGLADNEQFF.

The V and J genes are TRBV19 and TRBJ2-2, with D possibly TRBD1 on 5 matching bases. Germline V gene sequence: CDR1 LNHDA, CDR2 SQIVND (reference sequence). This CDR3 has 15 amino acids. Trimming stripped 4 bases from V and 0 bases from J, with 9 bases between. The CDR3 coding sequence is TGTGCCAGTAGTACTTTGACAGCGAACACCGGGGAGCTGTTTTTT. It is translated as CASSTLTANTGELFF.

The chain uses TRBV12-5 and TRBJ1-1; a weak D match, TRBD1 (5 bases). V lost 1 base to trimming and J lost 3 bases, with 15 bases between them. Germline V gene sequence: CDR1 LGHNT, CDR2 FRNRAP. This CDR3 has 16 residues. Here the CDR3 DNA reads TGTGCTAGTGGTTTGGGGTGGGGCGAGAAGGACACTGAAGCTTTCTTT. This gives the protein CASGLGWGEKDTEAFF.

The chain combines TRBV9 with TRBJ1-1; TRBD1 aligns across 10 bases. Germline V gene data show CDR1 as SGDLS and CDR2 as YYNGEE. The CDR3 covers 14 residues. The V gene end was trimmed by 3 bases and the J gene end by 5 bases; junction bases not matched to a gene: 4. Here the CDR3 DNA reads TGTGCCAGCAGCGACGACAGGGGGCTTACTGAAGCTTTCTTT. It encodes CASSDDRGLTEAFF. Based on the CDR3 plus reference TRBV9 and TRBJ1-1, the full variable domain is DSGVTQTPKHLITATGQRVTLRCSPRSGDLSVYWYQQSLDQGLQFLIQYYNGEERAKGNILERFSAQQFPDLHSELNLSSLELGDSALYFCASSDDRGLTEAFFGQGTRLTVV.

The V and J genes are TRBV7-9 and TRBJ1-1; the match to TRBD1 covers 7 bases. V trimming: 6 bases; J trimming: 5 bases; junction bases outside the gene matches: 12. The CDR3 spans 15 residues. Germline V gives CDR1 SEHNR, CDR2 FQNEAQ (reference sequence). The CDR3 is CASSLQGQPKTEAFF. CDR3 in DNA: TGTGCCAGCAGTCTTCAGGGACAGCCCAAGACTGAAGCTTTCTTT.

The chain joins TRBV9 to TRBJ1-2; 7 positions agree with TRBD1. Germline trimming cut 4 bases from V and 1 base from J; bases unmatched to any gene: 4. Germline CDR1 reads SGDLS; CDR2 reads YYNGEE. The CDR3 loop spans 14 amino acids. The CDR3 nucleotides read TGTGCCAGCAGCACGGGACAGAATAACTATGGCTACACCTTC. It yields the protein CASSTGQNNYGYTF.

The rearrangement links TRBV3-1 (or the pseudogene TRBV3-2) to TRBJ1-5; unclear D gene. CDR3 length: 15 amino acids. Germline values: CDR1 LGHDT, CDR2 YNNKEL (reference sequence). Trimming removed 2 bases at V and 2 bases at J, with 10 bases between. CDR3 loop: CASSQRIDCNQPQHF. CDR3 coding DNA: TGTGCCAGCAGCCAAAGAATCGATTGCAATCAGCCCCAGCATTTT.

CDR3 DNA: TGTGCCAGCAGTCCGGGACAGGGTCAGCCCCAGCATTTT. Protein sequence: CASSPGQGQPQHF. The chain recombines TRBV7-2 with TRBJ1-5, with TRBD1 matching 9 bases. The CDR3 totals 13 residues. Germline trimming cut 6 bases from V and 6 bases from J; bases unmatched to any gene: 3. From germline, CDR1 is SGHTA and CDR2 FQGNSA.

The chain joins TRBV12-5 to TRBJ2-5, with D tentatively TRBD2 (6 bases). This CDR3 is 15 amino acids long. CDR1 and CDR2 from the germline V gene are LGHNT and FRNRAP. The germline V and J ends were trimmed by 6 bases and 2 bases, with 16 bases remaining between them. CDR3 amino acids: CASGPGSGVQETQYF. Here the CDR3 DNA reads TGTGCTAGTGGCCCAGGATCGGGGGTTCAAGAGACCCAGTACTTC.

The chain employs TRBV7-3 and TRBJ2-1; the D gene is possibly TRBD2 (6 bases). The CDR3 loop spans 13 amino acids. Germline assignment: CDR1 SGHTA and CDR2 FQGTGA. V lost 5 bases to trimming and J lost 8 bases, with 13 bases between them. In DNA, the CDR3 is TGTGCCAGCAGCGATGGTGGGGGGTATGAGCAGTTCTTC. Its protein product is CASSDGGGYEQFF. Combining the CDR3 with reference TRBV7-3 and TRBJ2-1 gives the whole variable domain GAGVSQTPSNKVTEKGKYVELRCDPISGHTALYWYRQSLGQGPEFLIYFQGTGAADDSGLPNDRFFAVRPEGSVSTLKIQRTERGDSAVYLCASSDGGGYEQFFGPGTRLTVL.

In nucleotides, the CDR3 is TGTGCCAGCAGCTTAAACAGAGCTGGAAACACCATATATTTT. Protein sequence: CASSLNRAGNTIYF. The chain couples TRBV11-2 to TRBJ1-3; unclear D gene. Germline-derived CDR1 and CDR2 are SGHAT and FQNNGV. The CDR3 totals 14 residues. Trimming pared 2 bases from V and 2 bases from J, leaving 7 bases between.

The genes are TRBV5-4 and TRBJ1-4, with TRBD1 matching 7 bases. The CDR3 has 14 amino acids. Germline V CDR1 and CDR2: SGHNT, YYREEE (reference sequence). Unmatched junction bases numbered 5, after V lost 3 bases and J lost 6 bases. For the CDR3, the DNA is TGTGCCAGCAGCTCCCAGGGGGTTGATGAAAAACTGTTTTTT. It is translated as CASSSQGVDEKLFF.

The chain carries TRBV6-1 and TRBJ2-5, with TRBD1 matching over 12 bases. Per germline, CDR1 MNHNS and CDR2 SASEGT. This CDR3 comprises 16 residues. The V segment lost 4 bases and the J segment 4 bases; nucleotides outside the gene matches: 7. DNA for the CDR3: TGTGCCAGCAGTGGGTGGGGACAGGGGGCTGTAGAGACCCAGTACTTC. It yields the protein CASSGWGQGAVETQYF.

The chain is built from TRBV27 and TRBJ1-2; tentatively, D is TRBD1 (5 bases). Germline values: CDR1 MNHEY, CDR2 SMNVEV (reference sequence). The CDR3 totals 13 residues. Trimming left V 4 bases short and J 4 bases short, with 10 bases between. CDR3 bases: TGTGCCAGCAGTTGGGGGAAGGGCTATGGCTACACCTTC. The encoded protein is CASSWGKGYGYTF.

The gene calls are TRBV15 and TRBJ2-3; D possibly corresponds to TRBD2 (5 bases). Germline V lookup: CDR1 LNHNV, CDR2 YYDKDF (reference sequence). Trimming stripped 0 bases from V and 0 bases from J, with 7 bases between. The CDR3 sequence is 15 residues long. In DNA, the CDR3 is TGTGCCACCAGCAGAGATACGGGGAGCACAGATACGCAGTATTTT. It codes for CATSRDTGSTDTQYF.

CDR3 protein: CASSFSTYEQYF. CDR3 nucleotide sequence: TGTGCCAGCAGTTTCAGCACCTACGAGCAGTACTTC. The chain links TRBV12-3 or TRBV12-4 to TRBJ2-7; D gene uncertain. V was clipped by 3 bases and J by 2 bases, with 5 bases between them. The CDR3 is 12 residues long.

V and J are TRBV7-9 and TRBJ1-1; a possible D gene is TRBD1 (5 bases). The CDR3 is made up of 13 amino acids. The germline V and J ends were trimmed by 4 bases and 5 bases, with 11 bases remaining between them. CDR1 and CDR2 from the germline V gene are SEHNR and FQNEAQ (reference sequence). CDR3 region: CASSSQGWTEAFF. Here the CDR3 DNA reads TGTGCCAGCAGCTCGCAGGGTTGGACTGAAGCTTTCTTT.

V gene TRBV6-2 or TRBV6-3 combines with J gene TRBJ2-3; 7 bases align to TRBD2. CDR3 size: 14 residues. Germline V gene sequence: CDR1 MNHEY, CDR2 SVGEGT. V trimming: 5 bases; J trimming: 2 bases; junction bases outside the gene matches: 4. CDR3 nucleotides: TGTGCCAGCAGTGAGACTAGCCCCACAGATACGCAGTATTTT. It encodes CASSETSPTDTQYF.

V gene TRBV7-8 combines with J gene TRBJ1-5; D is unresolved. The CDR3 is 16 amino acids. With 5 bases removed from V and 4 bases from J, the gap between germline ends came to 18 bases. CDR1 SGHVS and CDR2 FQNEAQ come from the germline V gene. This chain's CDR3 is CASSQRPAGGNQPQHF. CDR3 nucleotide sequence: TGTGCCAGCAGCCAGAGGCCCGCGGGAGGGAATCAGCCCCAGCATTTT.

This rearrangement joins TRBV7-9 to TRBJ1-2, with TRBD1 matching 8 bases. The J segment lost 6 bases and the V segment lost 6 bases, leaving 12 bases of the junction unmatched. This CDR3 is 15 amino acids long. The germline V gene encodes CDR1 SEHNR and CDR2 FQNEAQ (reference sequence). In nucleotides, the CDR3 is TGTGCCAGCAGTTTTCTTCGGGACAGGCTTAATGGCTACACCTTC. Amino acid sequence: CASSFLRDRLNGYTF.

The chain carries TRBV6-5 and TRBJ2-2, with 8 bases identical to TRBD1. J was trimmed by 1 base and V by 3 bases; bases with no gene match: 4. The CDR3 has 16 residues. The germline gives CDR1 MNHEY, CDR2 SVGAGI. The CDR3 protein is CASSYFTGGNTGELFF. The CDR3 region has the DNA TGTGCCAGCAGTTATTTCACAGGGGGGAACACCGGGGAGCTGTTTTTT.

This clone was found once. The chain is built from TRBV11-2 and TRBJ2-3; the match to TRBD1 covers 8 bases. The CDR3 runs to 14 residues. The germline V gene encodes CDR1 SGHAT and CDR2 FQNNGV. Trimming took 4 bases from V and 6 from J; bases not matched to a gene: 6. This CDR3 reads CASSSIAGGDTQYF. DNA for the CDR3: TGTGCCAGCAGCTCCATCGCAGGGGGCGATACGCAGTATTTT.

CDR3 nucleotides: TGTGCCAGCAGTGATGTAGGTAATCAGCCCCAGCATTTT. Translation: CASSDVGNQPQHF. The chain combines TRBV25-1 with TRBJ1-5, with D unclear. The length of the CDR3 is 13 residues. V was shortened by 3 bases and J by 4 bases, with 7 bases between the two germline ends. CDR1 is MGHDK, CDR2 SYGVNS, per germline.

To note about this clone: The junction and the germline gene differ at one end; a read error may be behind it. The chain recombines TRBV4-1 with TRBJ1-2, with D unresolved. Germline V gene sequence: CDR1 MGHRA, CDR2 YSYEKL. CDR3 size: 15 residues. In DNA form, the CDR3 reads TGCGCCACCAGCCAACTCTCCCGGCCCGACTATGGCTACACCTTC. Amino acids: CATSQLSRPDYGYTF.